This T cell receptor (beta chain) was identified in a study of T-cell memory formation after mild COVID-19. As for the study in general: TCR clusters were largely donor specific.

TCRdb itself ran the 5' RACE reads through MiXCR, one entry per CDR3 protein. The sample lists about 410,000 distinct CDR3 sequences, more than 20% occurring once. Sequencing was carried out using PBMCs or a T cell subset sorted from them (not recorded which). The source is an adult woman who had mild COVID-19 (a few samples of this study predate the infection). Cell type and time point are not known.

The CDR3 nucleotides are TGCAGCGTTTCCTCAACTTCTGGAAACACCATATATTTT. It is translated as CSVSSTSGNTIYF. The rearrangement joins TRBV29-1 to TRBJ1-3; D not certain. Trimming pared 5 bases from V and 1 base from J, leaving 9 bases between. The CDR3 spans 13 residues. CDR1 SQVTM and CDR2 ANQGSEA come from the germline V gene.